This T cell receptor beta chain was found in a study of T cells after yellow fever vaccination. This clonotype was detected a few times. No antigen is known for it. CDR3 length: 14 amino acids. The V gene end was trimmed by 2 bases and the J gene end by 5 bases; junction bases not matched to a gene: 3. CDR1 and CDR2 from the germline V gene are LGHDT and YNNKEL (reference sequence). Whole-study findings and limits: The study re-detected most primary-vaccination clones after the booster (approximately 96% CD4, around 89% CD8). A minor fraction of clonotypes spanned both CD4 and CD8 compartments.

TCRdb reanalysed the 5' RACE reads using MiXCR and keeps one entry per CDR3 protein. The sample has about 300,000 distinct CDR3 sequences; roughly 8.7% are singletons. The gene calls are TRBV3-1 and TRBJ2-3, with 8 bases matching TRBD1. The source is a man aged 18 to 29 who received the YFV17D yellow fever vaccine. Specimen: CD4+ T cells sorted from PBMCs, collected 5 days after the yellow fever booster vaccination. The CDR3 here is CASSQNRGRDTQYF. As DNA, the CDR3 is TGTGCCAGCAGCCAAAACAGGGGGAGAGATACGCAGTATTTT.